This TCR beta chain derives from a study of CD8 T cells in Susac syndrome. Findings of the study overall: As acknowledged by the study, its TCR sequencing and HLA analysis included a relatively small number of individuals.

J gave up 4 bases and V 6 bases, and 9 bases lay outside the gene matches. Germline values: CDR1 MDHEN, CDR2 SYDVKM. The CDR3 sequence is 15 residues long. Sequencing of TCR beta was performed on blood CD8+ and CD4+ T cells. Healthy donors served as age- and sex-matched controls. Points on this clonotype: Its antigen is currently unknown.

RNA amounts of 0.5 to 1 ug underwent reverse transcription with random hexamers. Amplification of TCR beta CDR3 was carried out by immunoSEQ multiplex PCR, which covered 54 Vbeta and 13 Jbeta segments. TCRdb recomputed calls from the immunoSEQ multiplex PCR reads with MiXCR, one row per CDR3 protein. The table has 120,000 to 150,000 distinct CDR3 sequences, approximately 93% seen once. The chain recombines TRBV28 with TRBJ2-1, with TRBD2 matching over 7 bases. The TCR originated in a human donor in good health. Sample: CD4+ T cells from PBMCs. The CDR3 loop reads CASSPTSQNYNEQFF. CDR3 nucleotide sequence: TGTGCCAGCAGCCCGACTAGCCAGAATTACAATGAGCAGTTCTTC.